This T cell receptor (beta chain) was found in a study of blood T cell repertoires in COVID-19. Study background: T cells, B-cell-depleted T cells, or PBMCs provided the cDNA or gDNA that served as material.

Original analysis: Reference gene primers were amplified, and this amplification served to estimate nucleated cell counts. Clones were sequenced by immunoSEQ multiplex PCR, and TCRdb holds only the in-frame ones, with some missing. The V and J calls and clone size were taken over from that table, and D and trimming were inferred from the DNA. The sample records some 340,000 clones, approximately 81% being singletons. Germline V CDR1 and CDR2: SGHTS, YDEGEE. The CDR3 has 14 residues. V was clipped by 0 bases and J by 5 bases, with 11 bases between them. Sequencing was performed on peripheral blood. The receptor was derived from a woman aged 18-29 years with acute or convalescent COVID-19. This chain uses TRBV5-8 with TRBJ1-1; D remains unclear. The CDR3 spells CASSLGGPGTEAFF. Here the CDR3 DNA reads TGTGCCAGCAGCTTGGGTGGGCCGGGGACTGAAGCTTTCTTT.